The entry below describes one T cell receptor (beta chain). This entry belongs to a study of regulatory T cells in long-lasting Graves disease. The time point here: persistent/refractory GD, antithyroid drugs over 5 years with positive TRAb. Scientists built the TCR library using RNA that was extracted from PBMCs. The authors built TCR beta libraries using iRepertoire HTBI primers and Arm-PCR of CDR3 regions. TCRdb ran MiXCR on the multiplex PCR reads and lists one entry per CDR3 protein. The table records a few hundred thousand distinct CDR3 sequences, about 20% of them present only once. The CDR3 is made up of 17 amino acids. The V and J ends lost 0 bases and 0 bases respectively, with 14 bases between them. Germline loops: CDR1 SGHRS, CDR2 YFSETQ.

This chain joins TRBV5-1 and TRBJ2-3, with unresolved D. The input for sequencing was peripheral blood mononuclear cells (PBMCs), taken when the disease was refractory, from a patient treated with antithyroid drugs. This clonotype was obtained from a female donor with Graves disease. DNA of the CDR3: TGCGCCAGCAGCTTGGCCTTCGCCGGAACTAGCACAGATACGCAGTATTTT. Translation: CASSLAFAGTSTDTQYF.